The rows below give T cell receptor beta chains drawn from one sample of a study of blood T cell repertoires in COVID-19. Libraries were prepared by immunoSEQ multiplex PCR; TCRdb keeps only in-frame clonotypes and omits some of them. The table lists some 250,000 clones, roughly 89% of them singletons. Sequenced material: PBMCs or T cells enriched from blood (not recorded which). These receptors all come from a man in his forties who had recovered from COVID-19. Each CDR3 is given with its conserved first and last residue.

12	TRBV5-4	TRBJ2-3	CASSHSPDTQYF
14	TRBV19	TRBJ2-1	CASSILTGGGEQFF
13	TRBV6-6	TRBJ2-5	CASSYVRGETQYF
13	TRBV4-2	TRBJ1-1	CASSQGTNTEAFF
14	TRBV5-1	TRBJ2-3	CATGDRLLPDTQYF
12	TRBV6-2/TRBV6-3	TRBJ2-5	CASSLLKETQYF
13	TRBV2	TRBJ2-7	CASMGAISYEQYF
17	TRBV13	TRBJ2-5	CASSLGWTSGRRKTQYF
15	TRBV3-1/TRBV3-2	TRBJ1-5	CASSQGVGGSQPQHF
16	TRBV7-8	TRBJ2-3	CASSSGTSGLRRGQYF
17	TRBV18	TRBJ2-2	CASSPDGGQGSSGELFF
18	TRBV7-3	TRBJ2-1	CASSLLLLQGRAGNEQFF
14	TRBV11-2	TRBJ1-5	CASSLGPSNQPQHF
16	TRBV7-9	TRBJ1-3	CASSPVQGLLGNTIYF
12	TRBV7-9	TRBJ1-2	CASSRTVPGYTF
14	TRBV5-5	TRBJ2-7	CASSLTGHVSEQYF
13	TRBV19	TRBJ1-4	CASSIGGAEKLFF
17	TRBV5-1	TRBJ2-3	CASTPPLAGASADTQYF
13	TRBV6-2/TRBV6-3	TRBJ2-5	CASSRGGQETQYF
18	TRBV6-2/TRBV6-3	TRBJ1-1	CASSRQADRGRLNTEAFF
14	TRBV7-8	TRBJ1-5	CASSLDLSNQPQHF
15	TRBV7-2	TRBJ2-1	CASSLKSGRNNEQFF
14	TRBV9	TRBJ2-7	CASSVEGAVGEQYF
15	TRBV6-5	TRBJ1-6	CASRPGWGQGSPLHF
17	TRBV27	TRBJ2-2	CASSLLRATGSTGELFF
16	TRBV6-2/TRBV6-3	TRBJ1-1	CASSYRPFGVITEAFF
17	TRBV19	TRBJ2-5	CASSIRSGTGGQETQYF
17	TRBV7-9	TRBJ2-7	CASSSTYGGGLRYEQYF
17	TRBV29-1	TRBJ2-7	CSVQAVRGRAILSEQYF
14	TRBV6-1	TRBJ2-7	CASSLRDRLYEQYF
15	TRBV27	TRBJ1-1	CASSSGTGYYTEAFF